Below are 28 T cell receptor beta chains sequenced from a single sample in a study of T cells in localized non-small cell lung cancer. Measured with immunoSEQ multiplex PCR; TCRdb has only the in-frame clones, and not every one. The profile shows just under 2,000 clones, 20% of them singletons. Sample: lung tumor tissue, taken before any cancer treatment. All receptors come from a man aged 35-69 years with stage I lung adenocarcinoma.

Within the sample, this clone is medium-sized. The chain has TRBV11-3 and TRBJ2-2; either TRBD1 or TRBD2 may fit D (5 bases each). This CDR3 contains 16 residues. Germline V CDR1 and CDR2: SGHNT, YENEEA. Trimming cost V 5 bases and J 7 bases, with 20 bases left between them. CDR3 DNA sequence: TGTGCCAGCAGCCCTAGGGACCGAGGTGGTGGCGGGGAGCTGTTTTTT. Translation: CASSPRDRGGGGELFF.

This clone came up a few times. V usage is TRBV11-3 and J usage is TRBJ1-1; weak D call: TRBD1 (6 bases). The CDR3 contains 14 residues. In germline, CDR1 is SGHNT, CDR2 YENEEA. With 1 base removed from V and 1 base from J, the gap between germline ends came to 7 bases. This CDR3 reads CASSLGGGNTEAFF. DNA for the CDR3: TGTGCCAGCAGCTTAGGAGGGGGGAACACTGAAGCTTTCTTT.

The table lists this clone with a few counts. The genes are TRBV5-1 and TRBJ1-1; D unclear. The V gene lost 0 bases and the J gene lost 5 bases, with 11 bases spanning the gap. The CDR3 length is 14 residues. Germline CDR1 SGHRS, CDR2 YFSETQ. The CDR3 spells CASSLGVIGTEAFF. CDR3 coding DNA: TGCGCCAGCAGCTTGGGCGTAATCGGAACTGAAGCTTTCTTT.

This clone ranks as medium-sized. The chain carries TRBV9 and TRBJ1-2; unclear D gene. In germline, CDR1 is SGDLS, CDR2 YYNGEE. The CDR3 has 16 amino acids. Trimming pared 5 bases from V and 1 base from J, leaving 18 bases between. The CDR3 DNA is TGTGCCAGCAGTGAATACCCCAGAGACTTTAACTATGGCTACACCTTC. Its translation: CASSEYPRDFNYGYTF.

The rearrangement uses TRBV11-3 and TRBJ2-7; D not resolved. V lost 3 bases to trimming and J lost 0 bases, with 12 bases between them. Germline CDR1 reads SGHNT; CDR2 reads YENEEA. CDR3 length: 15 residues. In nucleotides, the CDR3 is TGTGCCAGCAGCTTGGAAGGGTTTCCCTCCTACGAGCAGTACTTC. This translates into CASSLEGFPSYEQYF.

The chain recombines TRBV6-8 with TRBJ2-5, with D perhaps matching TRBD1 (5 bases). Trimming left V 2 bases short and J 5 bases short, with 6 bases between. Germline CDR1 reads MNHGY; CDR2 reads SAAAGT. The CDR3 has 12 residues. CDR3 bases: TGTGCCAGCAGTTACCCAGGGGAGACCCAGTACTTC. As protein: CASSYPGETQYF.

The rearrangement uses TRBV6-8 and TRBJ2-3; D is uncertain. The CDR3 is 15 residues long. Trimming took 5 bases from V and 2 from J, leaving 14 bases between them. Germline CDR1 reads MNHGY; CDR2 reads SAAAGT. CDR3 amino acids: CASSVGLASTDTQYF. In nucleotides, the CDR3 is TGTGCCAGCAGTGTAGGGCTCGCATCCACAGATACGCAGTATTTT.

The DNA for the CDR3 is TGTGCCAGCAGCTCGGGACTAGCGGGGTTGGGGACAGATACGCAGTATTTT. Protein: CASSSGLAGLGTDTQYF. V gene TRBV6-8 combines with J gene TRBJ2-3; 13 bases line up with TRBD2. This CDR3 has 17 residues. Unmatched junction bases numbered 9, after V lost 6 bases and J lost 3 bases. Germline lookup yields CDR1 MNHGY and CDR2 SAAAGT.

In the case of this clone: Because the CDR3's place on the DNA is in doubt, the DNA is left out and the CDR3 is given as listed by TCRdb. The chain couples TRBV12-2 to TRBJ2-3; the table's D gene call, TRBD2, was not cross checked with the DNA. TRBV12-2 is tagged as a pseudogene. Ends included, the CDR3 has 18 residues. The chain's CDR3 is CASRLAVVGEGSTDTQYF.

V and J are TRBV10-1 and TRBJ2-7; D unclear. The V end lost 3 bases, the J end lost 2 bases, and 2 bases lay between the germline ends. Germline CDR1 reads WNHNN; CDR2 reads SYGVQD (reference sequence). CDR3 size: 11 residues. The CDR3 sequence is CASSETYEQYF. CDR3 nucleotides: TGCGCCAGCAGTGAAACCTACGAGCAGTACTTC.

There are a few counts of this clone. The chain couples TRBV4-1 to TRBJ1-2; the D gene is possibly TRBD1 (6 bases). The germline gives CDR1 MGHRA, CDR2 YSYEKL. The CDR3 length is 16 residues. V gave up 3 bases and J gave up 3 bases, with 17 bases separating them. CDR3 coding DNA: TGCGCCAGCAGCCAGGCCCGACGACAGGACGACTATGGCTACACCTTC. Residues: CASSQARRQDDYGYTF.

This clone was recorded a few times. The chain joins TRBV19 to TRBJ2-7, with D maybe TRBD2 (6 bases). The CDR3 consists of 12 residues. Trimming pared 3 bases from V and 6 bases from J, leaving 9 bases between. Germline-derived CDR1 and CDR2 are LNHDA and SQIVND (reference sequence). CDR3 residues: CASSIGGGEQYF. CDR3 nucleotide sequence: TGTGCCAGTAGTATTGGGGGAGGCGAGCAGTACTTC.

This chain uses TRBV30 with TRBJ2-2; TRBD1 matches 8 bases. Germline-derived CDR1 and CDR2 are GTSNPN and SVGIG (reference sequence). This CDR3 contains 14 residues. The V segment lost 4 bases and the J segment 7 bases; nucleotides outside the gene matches: 8. The CDR3 nucleotides are TGTGCCTGGAAAGGTGGGACAGGATACGGGGAGCTGTTTTTT. This encodes CAWKGGTGYGELFF.

This chain connects TRBV19 to TRBJ1-3; 10 bases fit TRBD1. The CDR3 loop spans 13 amino acids. With V trimmed by 8 bases and J by 6 bases, 4 bases remained unmatched. Per germline, CDR1 LNHDA and CDR2 SQIVND (reference sequence). The CDR3 coding sequence is TGTGCCAGTGGGGACAGGGGTGAAAACACCATATATTTT. It is translated as CASGDRGENTIYF.

This clone has more than one count but fewer than ten. The genes are TRBV11-3 and TRBJ2-3; TRBD2 matches at 12 bases. The germline V gene encodes CDR1 SGHNT and CDR2 YENEEA. This CDR3 contains 16 residues. V trimming: 5 bases; J trimming: 4 bases; junction bases outside the gene matches: 7. The DNA for the CDR3 is TGTGCCAGCAGCCTAAGACTAGCGGGAGTCGCAGATACGCAGTATTTT. Encoded protein: CASSLRLAGVADTQYF.

The chain combines TRBV19 with TRBJ2-1; D gene unclear. Trimming removed 7 bases at V and 5 bases at J, with 21 bases between. Germline loops: CDR1 LNHDA, CDR2 SQIVND (reference sequence). The CDR3 totals 16 residues. Here the CDR3 reads CASKATLGIKNNEQFF. The DNA of the CDR3 is TGTGCCAGTAAGGCGACCCTGGGGATAAAAAACAATGAGCAGTTCTTC.

This sequence joins TRBV28 and TRBJ1-2; 9 nucleotides agree with TRBD1. Germline V gene data show CDR1 as MDHEN and CDR2 as SYDVKM. The CDR3 totals 15 residues. The J segment lost 3 bases and the V segment lost 5 bases, leaving 7 bases of the junction unmatched. DNA of the CDR3: TGTGCCAGCAGTCCCAGGGACAGGGCGGACTATGGCTACACCTTC. Its translation is CASSPRDRADYGYTF.

The V and J genes are TRBV9 and TRBJ2-7; 8 positions match TRBD2. With V trimmed by 0 bases and J by 7 bases, 9 bases remained unmatched. The germline gives CDR1 SGDLS, CDR2 YYNGEE. The CDR3 loop spans 15 amino acids. This CDR3 is CASSVALAGLGEQYF. CDR3 coding DNA: TGTGCCAGCAGCGTAGCGCTAGCGGGCTTGGGGGAGCAGTACTTC.

The chain's CDR3 is CSARWGTSGGTNTQYF. The CDR3 region has the DNA TGCAGCGCTAGATGGGGGACTAGCGGGGGTACGAATACGCAGTATTTT. The genes are TRBV29-1 and TRBJ2-3; 14 bases match TRBD2. Germline lookup yields CDR1 SQVTM and CDR2 ANQGSEA. The CDR3 contains 16 residues. V lost 7 bases to trimming and J lost 7 bases; unmatched junction nucleotides: 13.

The V call is TRBV6-1, the J call TRBJ2-3, with 7 bases matching TRBD2. J gave up 3 bases and V 0 bases, and 9 bases lay outside the gene matches. The germline V gene has CDR1 MNHNS and CDR2 SASEGT. The CDR3 is made up of 17 amino acids. The CDR3 spells CASSEAHGGILTDTQYF. The CDR3 coding sequence is TGTGCCAGCAGTGAAGCGCACGGGGGGATTCTGACAGATACGCAGTATTTT.

This chain joins TRBV11-3 and TRBJ1-5; D remains unclear. V lost 1 base, J lost 3 bases, and 7 bases lay in between. The CDR3 loop spans 14 amino acids. Germline V gene sequence: CDR1 SGHNT, CDR2 YENEEA. The DNA for the CDR3 is TGTGCCAGCAGCTTAGGGGAGGTCAATCAGCCCCAGCATTTT. Translation gives CASSLGEVNQPQHF.

This clone came up a few times. The chain recombines TRBV6-8 with TRBJ2-7; 9 positions agree with TRBD2. Germline CDR1 MNHGY, CDR2 SAAAGT. This CDR3 has 14 residues. The V gene end was trimmed by 4 bases and the J gene end by 2 bases; junction bases not matched to a gene: 3. This CDR3 is CASSFIAGAYEQYF. CDR3 nucleotides: TGTGCCAGCAGTTTCATAGCGGGAGCCTACGAGCAGTACTTC.

The J gene is TRBJ2-7, the V gene TRBV11-3; tentatively, D is TRBD1 (6 bases). CDR1 is SGHNT, CDR2 YENEEA, per germline. This CDR3 spans 15 amino acids. V lost 5 bases to trimming and J lost 2 bases, with 16 bases between them. The CDR3 spells CASSPPAGAAYEQYF. In DNA form, the CDR3 reads TGTGCCAGCAGCCCCCCGGCAGGGGCAGCCTACGAGCAGTACTTC.

By share, this clone counts as medium-sized. The chain joins TRBV9 to TRBJ2-5; TRBD2 matches 10 bases. Germline CDR1 SGDLS, CDR2 YYNGEE. J gave up 2 bases and V 0 bases, and 1 base lay outside the gene matches. The CDR3 is 15 residues long. CDR3 amino acids: CASSVAAGGQETQYF. The CDR3 nucleotides read TGTGCCAGCAGCGTAGCAGCGGGGGGGCAAGAGACCCAGTACTTC. Complete variable domain (other parts from reference TRBV9 and TRBJ2-5): DSGVTQTPKHLITATGQRVTLRCSPRSGDLSVYWYQQSLDQGLQFLIQYYNGEERAKGNILERFSAQQFPDLHSELNLSSLELGDSALYFCASSVAAGGQETQYFGPGTRLLVL.

The rearrangement links TRBV12-5 to TRBJ1-1; weak D call: TRBD1 (5 bases). V was trimmed by 0 bases and J by 0 bases, leaving 14 bases between them. The CDR3 spans 17 residues. From germline, CDR1 is LGHNT and CDR2 FRNRAP. CDR3 nucleotide sequence: TGTGCTAGTGGTTTGGTATTAGGGGCGGAAGTGAACACTGAAGCTTTCTTT. Translating it yields CASGLVLGAEVNTEAFF.

The chain couples TRBV14 to TRBJ1-1; TRBD1 agrees at 8 bases. The germline V gene has CDR1 SGHDN and CDR2 FVKESK. This CDR3 region has 15 residues. After removal of 4 bases from V and 1 base from J, the junction contained 5 bases not matched to a gene. The DNA of the CDR3 is TGTGCCAGCAGCCCCCGGACAGGGTGGAACACTGAAGCTTTCTTT. This encodes CASSPRTGWNTEAFF.

This clone was observed once. The same CDR3 arises from other DNA sequences in this sample as well. The chain combines TRBV19 with TRBJ1-3; D call uncertain. In germline, CDR1 is LNHDA, CDR2 SQIVND (reference sequence). V shed 5 bases and J shed 0 bases, with 5 bases lying between them. This CDR3 has 13 amino acids. The CDR3 here is CASSGFSGNTIYF. The DNA for the CDR3 is TGTGCCAGTAGTGGCTTCTCTGGAAACACCATATATTTT.

The rearrangement links TRBV6-8 to TRBJ1-5, with D possibly being TRBD1 (6 bases). CDR1 and CDR2 (germline): MNHGY, SAAAGT. This CDR3 contains 15 residues. V was clipped by 6 bases and J by 6 bases, with 18 bases between them. DNA for the CDR3: TGTGCCAGCAGGCCGGGACACTCCAGCGGTCAGCCCCAGCATTTT. This encodes CASRPGHSSGQPQHF.